This T cell receptor (beta chain) was sequenced for a study of blood T cells in healthy people across ages. The CDR3 runs to 15 residues. The ends lost 4 bases at V and 2 bases at J; junction bases unmatched: 6. CDR1 is SGDLS and CDR2 is YYNGEE in the germline V gene. Every sample gave at least 6 micrograms of total RNA when it was extracted. Study-level points and caveats: With age, beta diversity per million T cells declined roughly linearly, significantly by over 35.

PCR was performed a second time for roughly 7 to 11 cycles using a sample-barcoded 5' primer and a J-beta primer mix. A tag from a template-switch adaptor with 12 random nucleotides marked each cDNA molecule. MiXCR, applied by TCRdb to the 5' RACE reads, yields one record per CDR3 protein. Of more than 500,000 distinct CDR3 sequences listed, 25% to 30% are singletons. With respect to this clonotype: Its specificity is not known.

The V call is TRBV9, the J call TRBJ1-1, with 9 nucleotides matching TRBD1. The receptor was isolated from a woman in her 70s in good health. The material sequenced was blood. The CDR3 sequence is CASSPRGQGNTEAFF. DNA of the CDR3: TGTGCCAGCAGCCCCCGGGGACAGGGAAACACTGAAGCTTTCTTT. The full variable domain, with the rest looked up from reference TRBV9 and TRBJ1-1, is DSGVTQTPKHLITATGQRVTLRCSPRSGDLSVYWYQQSLDQGLQFLIQYYNGEERAKGNILERFSAQQFPDLHSELNLSSLELGDSALYFCASSPRGQGNTEAFFGQGTRLTVV.